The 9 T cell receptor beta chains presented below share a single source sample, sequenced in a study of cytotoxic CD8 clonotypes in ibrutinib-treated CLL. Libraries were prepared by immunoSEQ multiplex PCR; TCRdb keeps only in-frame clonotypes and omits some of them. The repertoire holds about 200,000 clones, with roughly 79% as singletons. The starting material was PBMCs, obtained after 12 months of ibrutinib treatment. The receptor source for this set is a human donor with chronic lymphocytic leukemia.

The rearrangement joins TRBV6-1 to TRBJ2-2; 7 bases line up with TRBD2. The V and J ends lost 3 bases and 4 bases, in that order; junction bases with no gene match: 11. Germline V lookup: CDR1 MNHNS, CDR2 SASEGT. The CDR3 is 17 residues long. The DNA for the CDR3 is TGTGCCAGCAGTGACCTCAATGGACTAGGTGCCACCGGGGAGCTGTTTTTT. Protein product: CASSDLNGLGATGELFF.

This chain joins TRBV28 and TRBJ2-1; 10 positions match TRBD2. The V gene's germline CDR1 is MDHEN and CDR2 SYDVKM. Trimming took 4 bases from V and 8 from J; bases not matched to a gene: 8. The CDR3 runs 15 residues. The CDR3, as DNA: TGTGCCAGCAGTTCCCAAATGGGACTAGCGCATGAGCAGTTCTTC. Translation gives CASSSQMGLAHEQFF.

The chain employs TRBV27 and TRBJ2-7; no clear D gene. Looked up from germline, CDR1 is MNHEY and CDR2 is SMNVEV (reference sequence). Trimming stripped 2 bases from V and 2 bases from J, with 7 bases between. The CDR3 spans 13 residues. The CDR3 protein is CASSLGRTYEQYF. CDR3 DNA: TGTGCCAGCAGTTTAGGCAGAACCTACGAGCAGTACTTC.

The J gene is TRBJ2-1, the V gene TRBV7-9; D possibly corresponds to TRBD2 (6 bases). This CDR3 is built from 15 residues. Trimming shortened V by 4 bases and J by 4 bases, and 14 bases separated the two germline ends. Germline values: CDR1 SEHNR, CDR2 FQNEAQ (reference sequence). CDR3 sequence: CASSSPAGGYNEQFF. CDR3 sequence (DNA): TGTGCCAGCAGCTCCCCAGCGGGCGGATACAATGAGCAGTTCTTC.

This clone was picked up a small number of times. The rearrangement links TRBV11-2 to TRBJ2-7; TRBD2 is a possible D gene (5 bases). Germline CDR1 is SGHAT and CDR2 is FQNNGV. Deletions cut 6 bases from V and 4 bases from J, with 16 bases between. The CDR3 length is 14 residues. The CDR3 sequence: CASRRAISVYEQYF. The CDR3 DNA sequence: TGTGCCAGCAGGAGGGCTATATCGGTGTACGAGCAGTACTTC.

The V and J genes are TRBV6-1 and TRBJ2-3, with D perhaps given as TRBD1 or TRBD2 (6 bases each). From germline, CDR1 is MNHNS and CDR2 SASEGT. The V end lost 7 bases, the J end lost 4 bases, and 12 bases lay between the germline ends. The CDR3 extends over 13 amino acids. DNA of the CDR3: TGTGCCAGCAAGATGGGGGGCCCAGATACGCAGTATTTT. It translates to CASKMGGPDTQYF.

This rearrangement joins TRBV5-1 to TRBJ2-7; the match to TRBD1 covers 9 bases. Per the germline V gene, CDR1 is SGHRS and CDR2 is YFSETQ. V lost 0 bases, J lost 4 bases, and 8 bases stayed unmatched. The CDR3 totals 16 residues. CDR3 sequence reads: CASSLGTPGQGYEQYF. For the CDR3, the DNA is TGCGCCAGCAGCTTGGGAACACCGGGACAGGGTTACGAGCAGTACTTC.

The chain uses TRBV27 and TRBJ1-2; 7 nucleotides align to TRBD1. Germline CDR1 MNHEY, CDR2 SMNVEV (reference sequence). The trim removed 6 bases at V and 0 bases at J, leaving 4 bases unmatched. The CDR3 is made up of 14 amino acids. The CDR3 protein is CASRMTGTNYGYTF. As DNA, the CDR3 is TGTGCCAGCAGAATGACAGGGACTAACTATGGCTACACCTTC.

DNA for the CDR3: TGTGCCAGCAGCAGGGGACAGGGGGCACCTGGCTATGGCTACACCTTC. This encodes CASSRGQGAPGYGYTF. The chain is built from TRBV27 and TRBJ1-2, with 12 nucleotides matching TRBD1. V was pared by 6 bases and J by 4 bases, with 9 bases of the junction left unmatched. Germline V gene lookup returns CDR1 MNHEY and CDR2 SMNVEV (reference sequence). The CDR3 extends over 16 amino acids.